This TCR beta chain was documented in a study of blood T cells in healthy people across ages. A J-beta primer mix and a sample-barcoded 5' primer were used in a second PCR of about 6 to 12 cycles. Every single cDNA molecule received a tag from a template-switch adaptor with 12 random nucleotides. Each CDR3 protein gets one entry after TCRdb re-called the 5' RACE reads with MiXCR. The sample carries around 1,500,000 distinct CDR3 sequences, roughly 28% recorded once. There are 14 residues in the CDR3. The V gene's germline CDR1 is WNHNN and CDR2 SYGVQD (reference sequence). This clonotype has only a few counts. The junction departs from germline at one end; a sequencing error may be responsible. Healthy Caucasian individuals from Russia aged about 6 to 95 served as donors.

Source material: blood. The source of this sequence is a woman aged 25 to 45 in good health. The rearrangement joins TRBV10-1 to TRBJ2-2, with unresolved D. CDR3 protein: CASSESSPPGELFF. The CDR3 DNA reads TGCGCCAGTAGTGAGAGTTCTCCCCCCGGGGAGCTGTTTTTT.